A selection of T cell receptor beta chains follows, all from one sample in a study of technical replicates of blood from a handful of donors. Method: immunoSEQ multiplex PCR; TCRdb's copy keeps in-frame clones and lacks some. The data show 11,000 to 15,000 clones, roughly three quarters seen once. Input material: PBMCs. These receptor sequences come from a human donor in good health. The CDR3 runs from the conserved cysteine through the conserved F or W. Fields, in order: D gene, J gene, clone size, V gene, CDR3 DNA, CDR3 protein. The D gene is left open where the match is weak. Only part of the rows carry a size: once, few, many, or a class if the clone is expanded.

d_gene: .
j_gene: TRBJ2-7
abundance: .
v_gene: TRBV9
CDR3nt: TGTGCCAGCAGCATGGACACGAACCTACGAGGGCAGTACTTC
CDR3aa: CASSMDTNLRGQYF

d_gene: TRBD1
j_gene: TRBJ2-1
abundance: few
v_gene: TRBV5-1
CDR3nt: TGCGCCAGCAGTACCACAGGGGATCAATACAATGAGCAGTTCTTC
CDR3aa: CASSTTGDQYNEQFF

d_gene: .
j_gene: TRBJ2-3
abundance: .
v_gene: TRBV23-1
CDR3nt: TGCGCCAGCAGTCACATCAACCGGGTCAGCACAGATACGCAGTATTTT
CDR3aa: CASSHINRVSTDTQYF

d_gene: TRBD2
j_gene: TRBJ2-7
abundance: .
v_gene: TRBV6-5
CDR3nt: TGTGCCAGCAGCGAGCGGGGGGCCTACGAGCAGTACTTC
CDR3aa: CASSERGAYEQYF

d_gene: .
j_gene: TRBJ1-3
abundance: .
v_gene: TRBV5-5
CDR3nt: TGTGCCAGCAGCTTGGATCGAGGGTTTGGAAACACCATATATTTT
CDR3aa: CASSLDRGFGNTIYF

d_gene: TRBD2
j_gene: TRBJ2-1
abundance: few
v_gene: TRBV10-1
CDR3nt: TGCGCCAGCAGTGACCCTAGCGGGAAACGGTACAATGAGCAGTTCTTC
CDR3aa: CASSDPSGKRYNEQFF

d_gene: TRBD2
j_gene: TRBJ2-3
abundance: once
v_gene: TRBV11-2
CDR3nt: TGTGCCAGCAGCTTATCGTACAGCGGGAGAACAGATACGCAGTATTTT
CDR3aa: CASSLSYSGRTDTQYF

d_gene: TRBD2
j_gene: TRBJ2-7
abundance: .
v_gene: TRBV19
CDR3nt: TGTGCCAGTAGTAACGTAGCGGGAGCTCTAGTCGAGCAGTACTTC
CDR3aa: CASSNVAGALVEQYF

d_gene: .
j_gene: TRBJ1-4
abundance: .
v_gene: TRBV2
CDR3nt: TGTGCCAGCAGTGATATTGCTAATGAAAAACTGTTTTTT
CDR3aa: CASSDIANEKLFF

d_gene: .
j_gene: TRBJ2-1
abundance: once
v_gene: TRBV6-6
CDR3nt: TGTGCCAGCAGTTACTTGGCGGGATCGGAAGGAGAGCAGTTCTTC
CDR3aa: CASSYLAGSEGEQFF

d_gene: TRBD1
j_gene: TRBJ2-3
abundance: .
v_gene: TRBV9
CDR3nt: TGTGCCAGCAGCGTTAGACAGGGGGCGCGGACAGATACGCAGTATTTT
CDR3aa: CASSVRQGARTDTQYF

d_gene: TRBD2
j_gene: TRBJ2-7
abundance: .
v_gene: TRBV27
CDR3nt: TGTGCCAGCAGCCATAGCGGGCCAAGCTCCTACGAGCAGTACTTC
CDR3aa: CASSHSGPSSYEQYF

d_gene: .
j_gene: TRBJ2-7
abundance: .
v_gene: TRBV5-1
CDR3nt: TGCGCCAGCACCGAGGGTGGCGAGCAGTACTTC
CDR3aa: CASTEGGEQYF

d_gene: TRBD1
j_gene: TRBJ1-2
abundance: .
v_gene: TRBV19
CDR3nt: TGTGCCAGTGTGGGACAGGGAGATGGCTACACCTTC
CDR3aa: CASVGQGDGYTF

d_gene: TRBD2
j_gene: TRBJ2-7
abundance: .
v_gene: TRBV30
CDR3nt: TGTGCCTGGACAGGACTAGCGGGAGTAGGCGAGCAGTACTTC
CDR3aa: CAWTGLAGVGEQYF

d_gene: .
j_gene: TRBJ2-2
abundance: .
v_gene: TRBV21-1
CDR3nt: TGTGCCAGCCCTGGGATGAGGGACAGTACCGGGGAGCTGTTTTTT
CDR3aa: CASPGMRDSTGELFF

d_gene: .
j_gene: TRBJ2-5
abundance: few
v_gene: TRBV2
CDR3nt: TGTGCCAGCAACTACCAAGAGACCCAGTACTTC
CDR3aa: CASNYQETQYF

d_gene: TRBD2
j_gene: TRBJ2-7
abundance: .
v_gene: TRBV7-9
CDR3nt: TGTGCCAGCAGCTTAGTTACGGGGGGACTGTCCTACGAGCAGTACTTC
CDR3aa: CASSLVTGGLSYEQYF